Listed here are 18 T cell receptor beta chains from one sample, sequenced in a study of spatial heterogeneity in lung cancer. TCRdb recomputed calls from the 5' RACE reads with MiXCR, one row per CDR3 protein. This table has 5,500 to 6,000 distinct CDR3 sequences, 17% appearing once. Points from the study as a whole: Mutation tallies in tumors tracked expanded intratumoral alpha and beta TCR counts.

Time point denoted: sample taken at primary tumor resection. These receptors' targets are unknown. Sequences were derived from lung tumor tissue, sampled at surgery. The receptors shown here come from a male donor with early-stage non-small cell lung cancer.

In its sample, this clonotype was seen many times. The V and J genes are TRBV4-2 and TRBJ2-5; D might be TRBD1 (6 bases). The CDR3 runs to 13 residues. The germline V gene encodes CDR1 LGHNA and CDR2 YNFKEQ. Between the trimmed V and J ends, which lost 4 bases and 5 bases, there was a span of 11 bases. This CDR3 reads CASSPRRGETQYF. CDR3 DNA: TGTGCCAGCAGCCCCCGTAGGGGGGAGACCCAGTACTTC.

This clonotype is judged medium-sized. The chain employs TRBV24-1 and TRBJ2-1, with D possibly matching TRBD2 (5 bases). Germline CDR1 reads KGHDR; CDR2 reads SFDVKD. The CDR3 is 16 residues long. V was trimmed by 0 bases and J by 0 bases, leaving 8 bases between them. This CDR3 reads CATSDLVGSSYNEQFF. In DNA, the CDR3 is TGTGCCACCAGTGATTTGGTTGGGAGCTCCTACAATGAGCAGTTCTTC.

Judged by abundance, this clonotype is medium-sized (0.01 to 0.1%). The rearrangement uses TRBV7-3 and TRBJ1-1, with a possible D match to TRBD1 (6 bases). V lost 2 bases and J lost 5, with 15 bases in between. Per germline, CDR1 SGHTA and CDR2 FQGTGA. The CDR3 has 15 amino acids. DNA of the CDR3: TGTGCCAGCAGCTTAGATGCGGGGGCAGCGACTGAAGCTTTCTTT. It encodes CASSLDAGAATEAFF.

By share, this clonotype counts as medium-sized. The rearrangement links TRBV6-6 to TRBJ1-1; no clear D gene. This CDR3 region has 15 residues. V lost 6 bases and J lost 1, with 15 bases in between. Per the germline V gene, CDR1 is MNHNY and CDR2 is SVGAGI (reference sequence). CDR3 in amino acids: CASSPGDTRNTEAFF. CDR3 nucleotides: TGTGCCAGCAGCCCCGGTGACACTCGGAACACTGAAGCTTTCTTT.

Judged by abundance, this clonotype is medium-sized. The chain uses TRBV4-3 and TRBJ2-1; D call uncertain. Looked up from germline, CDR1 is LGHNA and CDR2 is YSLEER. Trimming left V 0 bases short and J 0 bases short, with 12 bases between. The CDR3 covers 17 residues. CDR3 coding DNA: TGCGCCAGCAGCCAAGACTCCTCAAGTAGCTCCTACAATGAGCAGTTCTTC. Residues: CASSQDSSSSSYNEQFF.

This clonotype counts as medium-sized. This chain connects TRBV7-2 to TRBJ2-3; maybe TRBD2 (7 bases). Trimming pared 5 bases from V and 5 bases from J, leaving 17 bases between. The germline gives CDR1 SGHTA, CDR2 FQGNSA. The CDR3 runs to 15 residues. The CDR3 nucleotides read TGTGCCAGCAGCGTCACTGGGGGGGCCGGAGATACGCAGTATTTT. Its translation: CASSVTGGAGDTQYF.

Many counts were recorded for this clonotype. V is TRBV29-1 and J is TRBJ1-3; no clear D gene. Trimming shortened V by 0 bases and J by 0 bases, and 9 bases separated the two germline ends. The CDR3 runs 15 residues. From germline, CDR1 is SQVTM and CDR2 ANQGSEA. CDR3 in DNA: TGCAGCGTTGAAGAGGTTGCTCCCTCTGGAAACACCATATATTTT. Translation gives CSVEEVAPSGNTIYF.

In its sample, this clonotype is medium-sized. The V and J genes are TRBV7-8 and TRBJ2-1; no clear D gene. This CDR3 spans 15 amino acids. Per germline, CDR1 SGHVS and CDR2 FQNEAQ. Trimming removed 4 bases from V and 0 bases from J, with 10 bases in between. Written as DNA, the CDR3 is TGTGCCAGCAGCTCCCCTCTTGGCTCCTACAATGAGCAGTTCTTC. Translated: CASSSPLGSYNEQFF.

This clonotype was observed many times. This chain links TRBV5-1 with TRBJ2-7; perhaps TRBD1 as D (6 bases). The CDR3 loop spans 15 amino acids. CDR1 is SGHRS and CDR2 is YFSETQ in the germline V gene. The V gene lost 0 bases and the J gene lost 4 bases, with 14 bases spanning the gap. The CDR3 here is CASSLANGQYYEQYF. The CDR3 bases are TGCGCCAGCAGCTTGGCAAACGGACAGTATTACGAGCAGTACTTC.

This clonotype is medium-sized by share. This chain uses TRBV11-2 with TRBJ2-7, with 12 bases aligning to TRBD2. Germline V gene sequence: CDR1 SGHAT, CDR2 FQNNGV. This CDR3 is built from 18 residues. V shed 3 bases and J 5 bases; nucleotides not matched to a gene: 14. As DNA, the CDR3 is TGTGCCAGCAGCTTCCCTAGCGGGAGGGCCATCGGGGGCAACGAGCAGTACTTC. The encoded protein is CASSFPSGRAIGGNEQYF.

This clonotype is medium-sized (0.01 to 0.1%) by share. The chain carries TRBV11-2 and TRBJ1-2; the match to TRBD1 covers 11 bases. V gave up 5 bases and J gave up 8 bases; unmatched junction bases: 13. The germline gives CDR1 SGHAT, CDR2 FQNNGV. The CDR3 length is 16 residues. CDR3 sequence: CASSDIVGQGARGYTF. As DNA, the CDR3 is TGTGCCAGCAGCGATATAGTCGGACAGGGGGCGCGAGGCTACACCTTC.

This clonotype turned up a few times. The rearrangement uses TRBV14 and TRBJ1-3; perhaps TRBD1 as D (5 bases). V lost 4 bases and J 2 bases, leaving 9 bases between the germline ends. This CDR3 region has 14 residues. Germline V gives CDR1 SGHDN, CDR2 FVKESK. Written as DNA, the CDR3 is TGTGCCAGCAGCCTTGGGACGGCTGGAAACACCATATATTTT. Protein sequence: CASSLGTAGNTIYF.

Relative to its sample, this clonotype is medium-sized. CDR3 in DNA: TGCAGCGTTGTGGACGGCAGGGGAGGCACTGAAGCTTTCTTT. Translating it yields CSVVDGRGGTEAFF. The chain carries TRBV29-1 and TRBJ1-1, with D possibly being TRBD1 (6 bases). Trimming took off 4 bases at V and 4 bases at J, with 16 bases between the two ends. CDR1 is SQVTM and CDR2 is ANQGSEA in the germline V gene. This CDR3 comprises 14 residues.

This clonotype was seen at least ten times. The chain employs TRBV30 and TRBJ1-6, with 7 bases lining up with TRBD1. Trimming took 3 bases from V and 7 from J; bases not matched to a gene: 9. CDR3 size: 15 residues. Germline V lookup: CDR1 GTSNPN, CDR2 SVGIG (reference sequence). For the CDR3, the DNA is TGTGCCTGGAGGATAGGGGACAGAGAAAATTCACCCCTCCACTTT. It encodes CAWRIGDRENSPLHF.

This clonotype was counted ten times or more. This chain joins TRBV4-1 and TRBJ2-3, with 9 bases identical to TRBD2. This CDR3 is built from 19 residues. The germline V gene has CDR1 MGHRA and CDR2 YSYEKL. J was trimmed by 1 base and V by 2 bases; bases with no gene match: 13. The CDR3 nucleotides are TGCGCCAGCAGCCAACAAGCGGGAGGAACAATCGGCGGCACAGATACGCAGTATTTT. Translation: CASSQQAGGTIGGTDTQYF.

The CDR3 region is CASREDAGNYDEQFF. DNA for the CDR3: TGTGCCAGCAGAGAGGACGCAGGCAATTACGATGAGCAGTTCTTC. The V gene is TRBV7-2, the J gene TRBJ2-1; D not certain. V gave up 6 bases and J gave up 8 bases, with 20 bases separating them. This CDR3 contains 15 residues. From germline, CDR1 is SGHTA and CDR2 FQGNSA.

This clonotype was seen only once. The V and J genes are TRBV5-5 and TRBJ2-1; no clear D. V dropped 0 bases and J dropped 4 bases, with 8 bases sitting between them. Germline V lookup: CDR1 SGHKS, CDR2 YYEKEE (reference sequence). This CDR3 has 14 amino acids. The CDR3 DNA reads TGTGCCAGCAGCTTGGATACTCCTTACAATGAGCAGTTCTTC. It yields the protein CASSLDTPYNEQFF.

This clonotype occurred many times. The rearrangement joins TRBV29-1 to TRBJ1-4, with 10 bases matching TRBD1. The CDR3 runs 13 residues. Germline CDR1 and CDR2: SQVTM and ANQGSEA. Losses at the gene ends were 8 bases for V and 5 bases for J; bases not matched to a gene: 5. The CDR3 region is CSTWTGGNEKLFF. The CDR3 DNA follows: TGCAGCACTTGGACAGGGGGGAATGAAAAACTGTTTTTT.